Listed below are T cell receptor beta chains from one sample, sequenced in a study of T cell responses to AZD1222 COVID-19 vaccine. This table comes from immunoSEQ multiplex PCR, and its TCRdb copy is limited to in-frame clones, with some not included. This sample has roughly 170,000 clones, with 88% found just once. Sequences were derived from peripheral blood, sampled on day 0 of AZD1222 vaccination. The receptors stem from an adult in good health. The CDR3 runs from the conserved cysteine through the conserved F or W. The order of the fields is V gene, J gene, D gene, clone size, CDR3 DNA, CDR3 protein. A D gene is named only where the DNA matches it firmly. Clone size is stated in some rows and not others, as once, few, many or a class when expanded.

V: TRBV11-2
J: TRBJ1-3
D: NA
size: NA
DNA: TGTGCCAGCAGCTGGGGGGGGAGCGCTGGAAACACCATATATTTT
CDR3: CASSWGGSAGNTIYF

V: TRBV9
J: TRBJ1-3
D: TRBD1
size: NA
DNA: TGTGCCAGCAGCGGAGGGACAGGTAGCTCTGGAAACACCATATATTTT
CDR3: CASSGGTGSSGNTIYF

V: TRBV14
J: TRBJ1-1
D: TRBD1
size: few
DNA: TGTGCCAGCAGCCGCCAAAGACAGGGGCTAGCTTTCTTT
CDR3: CASSRQRQGLAFF

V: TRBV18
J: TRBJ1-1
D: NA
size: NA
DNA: TGTGCCAGCTCACCGTCTGACAAGAACACTGAAGCTTTCTTT
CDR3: CASSPSDKNTEAFF

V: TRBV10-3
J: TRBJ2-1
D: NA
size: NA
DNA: TGTGCCATCAGTGAGTCGGGCACTGGCCTCTACAATGAGCAGTTCTTC
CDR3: CAISESGTGLYNEQFF

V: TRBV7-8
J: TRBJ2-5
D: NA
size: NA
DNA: TGTGCCAGCAGTCCCTGGGCGGAGACCCAGTACTTC
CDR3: CASSPWAETQYF

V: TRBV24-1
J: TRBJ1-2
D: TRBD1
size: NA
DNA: TGTGCCACCAGTGATTCGACAGGGGGCGTCTATGGCTACACCTTC
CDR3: CATSDSTGGVYGYTF

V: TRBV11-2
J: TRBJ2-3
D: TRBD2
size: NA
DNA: TGTGCCAGCAGCTTAGAGACTAGCGGGACGCAGTATTTT
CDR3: CASSLETSGTQYF

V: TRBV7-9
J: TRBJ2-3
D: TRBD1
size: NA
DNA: TGTGCCAGCAGCCCGGCAGGGGGACAGCTCACAGATACGCAGTATTTT
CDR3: CASSPAGGQLTDTQYF

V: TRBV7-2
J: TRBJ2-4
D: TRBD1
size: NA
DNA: TGTGCCAGCAGCTTAGAACAGGGGGCGGCCAAAAACATTCAGTACTTC
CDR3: CASSLEQGAAKNIQYF

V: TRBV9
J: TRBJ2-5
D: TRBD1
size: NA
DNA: TGTGCCAGCAGCTTAACGGGACAGGGTTGGGAAGAGACCCAGTACTTC
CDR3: CASSLTGQGWEETQYF

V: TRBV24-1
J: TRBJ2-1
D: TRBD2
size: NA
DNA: TGTGCCACCAGCCTCAGACTAGCTGGGGAGCAGTTCTTC
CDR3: CATSLRLAGEQFF

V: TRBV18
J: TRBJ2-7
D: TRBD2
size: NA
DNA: TGTGCCAGCTCACCGTACGGGGGGGATGAGCAGTACTTC
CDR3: CASSPYGGDEQYF

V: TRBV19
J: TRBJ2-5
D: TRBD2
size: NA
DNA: TGTGCCAGTAGTATAAGGGGGACTAGCACCATCGGTAAAGAGACCCAGTACTTC
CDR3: CASSIRGTSTIGKETQYF

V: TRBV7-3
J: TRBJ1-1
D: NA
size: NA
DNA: TGTGCCAGCAGCCCCGAGAAGAACACTGAAGCTTTCTTT
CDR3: CASSPEKNTEAFF

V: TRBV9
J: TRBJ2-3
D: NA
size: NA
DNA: TGTGCCAGCAGCGTAGGTACCGCATCTAGCACAGATACGCAGTATTTT
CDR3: CASSVGTASSTDTQYF

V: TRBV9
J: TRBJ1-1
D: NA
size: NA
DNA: TGTGCCAGCAGCGCCCACCGGGACAAGAACACTGAAGCTTTCTTT
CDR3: CASSAHRDKNTEAFF

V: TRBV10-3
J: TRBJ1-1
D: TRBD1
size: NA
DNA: TGTGCCACTACGACAGGGCGGCTCACTGAAGCTTTCTTT
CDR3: CATTTGRLTEAFF

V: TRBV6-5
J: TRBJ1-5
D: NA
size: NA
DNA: TGTGCCAGCAGTTACGTGGGCGCCCATCAGCCCCAGCATTTT
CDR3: CASSYVGAHQPQHF

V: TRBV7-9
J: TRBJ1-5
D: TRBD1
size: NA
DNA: TGTGCCAGCAGCTTAGTCGGGGACAGCCGGCAAATGGCCCAGCATTTT
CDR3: CASSLVGDSRQMAQHF